The 18 T cell receptor beta chains below were found in one sample sequenced in a study of cytomegalovirus exposure and HLA in healthy donors. Use of 60 Vbeta and 13 Jbeta primers characterized the PCR. The assay was immunoSEQ multiplex PCR, and TCRdb's table has in-frame clones only and misses some. The repertoire holds roughly 200,000 clones, with almost 85% as singletons. Sequencing used PBMCs. Receptor source: a woman aged 35 to 49 in good health and CMV-seronegative.

V is TRBV7-9 and J is TRBJ1-2; TRBD1 agrees at 8 bases. This CDR3 spans 15 amino acids. CDR1 and CDR2 from the germline V gene are SEHNR and FQNEAQ (reference sequence). V was clipped by 1 base and J by 5 bases; unmatched bases: 6. The CDR3 here is CASSLGQGTAYGYTF. For the CDR3, the DNA is TGTGCCAGCAGCTTAGGACAGGGGACGGCATATGGCTACACCTTC.

This clone was counted a few times. This chain links TRBV7-9 with TRBJ1-1; TRBD1 matches at 9 bases. V was pared by 7 bases and J by 11 bases, with 14 bases of the junction left unmatched. Germline lookup yields CDR1 SEHNR and CDR2 FQNEAQ (reference sequence). The CDR3 covers 14 residues. The CDR3 region has the DNA TGTGCCAGCACTTCCCATAACCCCGGACAGGGGGCTTTCTTT. Translated, it gives CASTSHNPGQGAFF.

The chain employs TRBV5-1 and TRBJ2-1, with TRBD1 matching over 8 bases. The CDR3 totals 16 residues. Trimming cost V 4 bases and J 3 bases; bases outside gene matches: 9. From germline, CDR1 is SGHRS and CDR2 YFSETQ. The CDR3 region is CASSALTGGLYNEQFF. Written as DNA, the CDR3 is TGCGCCAGCAGCGCTCTCACAGGGGGACTCTACAATGAGCAGTTCTTC.

The V and J genes are TRBV20-1 and TRBJ1-1; D not certain. The CDR3 spans 11 residues. The germline V gene encodes CDR1 DFQATT and CDR2 SNEGSKA (reference sequence). The CDR3 protein is CGLERDTEAFF. As DNA, the CDR3 is TGCGGACTGGAGAGGGACACTGAAGCTTTCTTT.

V usage is TRBV11-3 and J usage is TRBJ2-5; 7 bases align to TRBD1. V shed 5 bases, J shed 2 bases, and the junction held 5 bases outside the gene matches. CDR1 is SGHNT and CDR2 is YENEEA in the germline V gene. CDR3 length equals 14 residues. This CDR3 reads CASSPGTAQETQYF. CDR3 in DNA: TGTGCCAGCAGCCCTGGGACAGCGCAAGAGACCCAGTACTTC.

The V and J genes are TRBV6-1 and TRBJ2-5, with 9 bases aligning to TRBD2. The germline CDR1 and CDR2 sequences are MNHNS and SASEGT. J gave up 5 bases and V 0 bases, and 7 bases lay outside the gene matches. The CDR3 is 16 amino acids. The DNA of the CDR3 is TGTGCCAGCAGTGAAGCTTTCGGCGGACTAGCGGAGACCCAGTACTTC. It is translated as CASSEAFGGLAETQYF.

This chain connects TRBV11-3 to TRBJ1-2; possible D gene TRBD1, 6 bases. Trimming took off 5 bases at V and 6 bases at J, with 19 bases between the two ends. Germline CDR1 SGHNT, CDR2 YENEEA. This CDR3 comprises 15 residues. CDR3 in amino acids: CASSNPPTGTNGYTF. CDR3 in DNA: TGTGCCAGCAGCAACCCCCCCACCGGGACAAATGGCTACACCTTC.

V is TRBV6-5 and J is TRBJ1-1, with 7 bases identical to TRBD1. The CDR3 is 14 amino acids. With 11 bases clipped from V and 0 bases from J, the junction kept 9 bases outside the gene matches. Germline V lookup: CDR1 MNHEY, CDR2 SVGAGI. The CDR3 region has the DNA TGTGCCGCGGCGTTCGACAGGGTGAACACTGAAGCTTTCTTT. Translating gives CAAAFDRVNTEAFF.

The rearrangement joins TRBV2 to TRBJ1-4; 9 bases match TRBD1. Unmatched junction bases numbered 7, after V lost 6 bases and J lost 8 bases. Germline V gene data show CDR1 as SNHLY and CDR2 as FYNNEI. The CDR3 runs to 14 residues. This CDR3 reads CASSQDRGLEKLFF. CDR3 nucleotides: TGTGCCAGCAGCCAAGACAGGGGGTTAGAAAAACTGTTTTTT.

The V call is TRBV7-9, the J call TRBJ2-5, with a weak D call TRBD1 (6 bases). CDR3 length: 14 residues. Per germline, CDR1 SEHNR and CDR2 FQNEAQ (reference sequence). Trimming took 5 bases from V and 0 from J, leaving 10 bases between them. The CDR3 reads CASSNRQDQETQYF. Written as DNA, the CDR3 is TGTGCCAGCAGCAACCGACAGGACCAAGAGACCCAGTACTTC.

V and J are TRBV19 and TRBJ1-3; no definite D call. Germline V CDR1 and CDR2: LNHDA, SQIVND (reference sequence). The CDR3 has 15 residues. Deletions cut 5 bases from V and 1 base from J, with 12 bases between. The CDR3 protein is CASSPSGRSGNTIYF. The CDR3 bases are TGTGCCAGTAGTCCCTCGGGAAGATCTGGAAACACCATATATTTT.

This clone occurred a few times. V usage is TRBV4-3 and J usage is TRBJ1-1, with D unclear. Germline values: CDR1 LGHNA, CDR2 YSLEER. V was shortened by 0 bases and J by 0 bases, with 8 bases between the two germline ends. This CDR3 spans 15 amino acids. The chain's CDR3 is CASSQDLGLNTEAFF. CDR3 DNA sequence: TGCGCCAGCAGCCAAGATCTAGGTTTGAACACTGAAGCTTTCTTT.

This chain connects TRBV9 to TRBJ2-1, with 8 positions matching TRBD2. V shed 1 base and J 4 bases; nucleotides not matched to a gene: 7. The CDR3 covers 16 residues. Looked up from germline, CDR1 is SGDLS and CDR2 is YYNGEE. Here the CDR3 reads CASSVRGLGKYNEQFF. CDR3 in DNA: TGTGCCAGCAGCGTACGGGGACTAGGGAAATACAATGAGCAGTTCTTC. Complete variable domain (other parts from reference TRBV9 and TRBJ2-1): DSGVTQTPKHLITATGQRVTLRCSPRSGDLSVYWYQQSLDQGLQFLIQYYNGEERAKGNILERFSAQQFPDLHSELNLSSLELGDSALYFCASSVRGLGKYNEQFFGPGTRLTVL.

CDR3 sequence reads: CASSPEEVVGTQYF. CDR3 coding DNA: TGTGCCAGCAGCCCCGAGGAGGTCGTAGGGACCCAGTACTTC. The chain recombines TRBV7-2 with TRBJ2-5, with D possibly being TRBD2 (5 bases). V lost 5 bases, J lost 7 bases, and 17 bases lay in between. CDR1 and CDR2 (germline): SGHTA, FQGNSA. The CDR3 sequence is 14 residues long.

V is TRBV10-3 and J is TRBJ1-2; possibly TRBD1 for D (6 bases). Germline CDR1 ENHRY, CDR2 SYGVKD. The CDR3 is 13 residues long. Between the trimmed V and J ends, which lost 7 bases and 5 bases, there was a span of 14 bases. DNA for the CDR3: TGTGCCATCACGGACAGTGGGGGATATGGCTACACCTTC. The encoded protein is CAITDSGGYGYTF.

The chain is built from TRBV4-2 and TRBJ1-1, with 10 nucleotides matching TRBD1. V gave up 5 bases and J gave up 5 bases; unmatched junction bases: 11. Germline CDR1 LGHNA, CDR2 YNFKEQ. The CDR3 spans 16 residues. CDR3 coding DNA: TGTGCCAGCAGCTCAATCGGCGGGACAGGGGAAACTGAAGCTTTCTTT. Protein product: CASSSIGGTGETEAFF.

The chain uses TRBV27 and TRBJ2-2; 8 nucleotides line up with TRBD2. This CDR3 has 12 residues. V lost 11 bases, J lost 7 bases, and 6 bases stayed unmatched. Germline loops: CDR1 MNHEY, CDR2 SMNVEV (reference sequence). The DNA of the CDR3 is TGTGCCTCCACCGGGAGGGACGGGGAGCTGTTTTTT. Protein: CASTGRDGELFF.

The chain couples TRBV7-9 to TRBJ2-1; D is ambiguous. Germline V lookup: CDR1 SEHNR, CDR2 FQNEAQ (reference sequence). The CDR3 spans 17 residues. V was shortened by 5 bases and J by 0 bases, with 17 bases between the two germline ends. The CDR3 DNA reads TGTGCCAGCAGCCCCTCAAGTGGGCAGAGCTCCTACAATGAGCAGTTCTTC. Its protein product is CASSPSSGQSSYNEQFF. The full variable domain, completed using reference TRBV7-9 and TRBJ2-1, is DTGVSQNPRHKITKRGQNVTFRCDPISEHNRLYWYRQTLGQGPEFLTYFQNEAQLEKSRLLSDRFSAERPKGSFSTLEIQRTEQGDSAMYLCASSPSSGQSSYNEQFFGPGTRLTVL.